A single sample is the source of the 9 T cell receptor beta chains below, sequenced in a study of circulating and synovial CD4+ cells in juvenile arthritis. The method was immunoSEQ multiplex PCR; TCRdb's version includes in-frame clones alone and lacks a portion of them. The sample contains around 35,000 clones, about 95% of which appear only once. Sequenced: CD4+ T cells from blood. These receptors all stem from a human donor with juvenile idiopathic arthritis.

The chain combines TRBV6-5 with TRBJ2-7; TRBD1 agrees at 8 bases. J lost 3 bases, V lost 10 bases, and 2 bases had no gene match. Germline CDR1 MNHEY, CDR2 SVGAGI. The CDR3 loop spans 11 amino acids. The CDR3 DNA sequence: TGTGCCATCGGACAGGGCTACGAGCAGTACTTC. Its protein is CAIGQGYEQYF.

V and J are TRBV29-1 and TRBJ2-1, with D tentatively TRBD2 (5 bases). Germline CDR1 is SQVTM and CDR2 is ANQGSEA. The CDR3 covers 14 residues. V was clipped by 7 bases and J by 0 bases, with 13 bases between them. CDR3 bases: TGCAGCGGAGGACTTTACAGCTCCTACAATGAGCAGTTCTTC. Protein product: CSGGLYSSYNEQFF.

This clone showed up just a few times. The chain links TRBV5-1 to TRBJ2-1, with 9 bases aligning to TRBD2. Losses at the gene ends were 1 base for V and 8 bases for J; bases not matched to a gene: 7. The length of the CDR3 is 15 residues. Germline values: CDR1 SGHRS, CDR2 YFSETQ. The CDR3 bases are TGCGCCAGCAGCTTGCCCCTGGGCGGGGGGGATGAGCAGTTCTTC. Protein sequence: CASSLPLGGGDEQFF. The full variable domain, rest sourced from reference TRBV5-1 and TRBJ2-1, is KAGVTQTPRYLIKTRGQQVTLSCSPISGHRSVSWYQQTPGQGLQFLFEYFSETQRNKGNFPGRFSGRQFSNSRSEMNVSTLELGDSALYLCASSLPLGGGDEQFFGPGTRLTVL.

The chain is built from TRBV19 and TRBJ1-5, with D maybe TRBD1 (6 bases). CDR1 LNHDA and CDR2 SQIVND come from the germline V gene (reference sequence). The CDR3 spans 14 residues. Trimming pared 3 bases from V and 7 bases from J, leaving 13 bases between. CDR3 sequence: CASSMQGGGQPQHF. Here the CDR3 DNA reads TGTGCCAGTAGTATGCAAGGGGGAGGGCAGCCCCAGCATTTT.

The J gene is TRBJ1-1, the V gene TRBV11-3, with a tentative D call TRBD1 (5 bases). V lost 5 bases and J lost 4, with 8 bases in between. CDR1 and CDR2 (germline): SGHNT, YENEEA. The CDR3 is 12 residues long. The CDR3, as DNA: TGTGCCAGCAGCCTTGGGGCCACTGAAGCTTTCTTT. Amino acid sequence: CASSLGATEAFF.

The gene calls are TRBV6-1 and TRBJ1-6; D is undetermined. Germline V gene data show CDR1 as MNHNS and CDR2 as SASEGT. The CDR3 is 13 amino acids. V lost 6 bases and J 5 bases, leaving 8 bases between the germline ends. The CDR3 protein is CASSTRDNSPLHF. The CDR3 region has the DNA TGTGCCAGCAGCACTCGGGATAATTCACCCCTCCACTTT.

V usage is TRBV10-3 and J usage is TRBJ2-5; the D is unclear. V gave up 6 bases and J gave up 1 base, with 9 bases separating them. The germline gives CDR1 ENHRY, CDR2 SYGVKD. The CDR3 consists of 13 residues. DNA of the CDR3: TGTGCCATCAGCCCACCCGGCCAAGAGACCCAGTACTTC. It encodes CAISPPGQETQYF.

The chain is built from TRBV2 and TRBJ1-5; D is perhaps TRBD1 (6 bases). The germline gives CDR1 SNHLY, CDR2 FYNNEI. The CDR3 is 15 residues long. V was clipped by 3 bases and J by 3 bases, with 12 bases between them. CDR3 in amino acids: CASSDPGVNNQPQHF. The CDR3 DNA is TGTGCCAGCAGTGACCCAGGGGTGAACAATCAGCCCCAGCATTTT. The whole variable domain, remainder taken from reference TRBV2 and TRBJ1-5, is EPEVTQTPSHQVTQMGQEVILRCVPISNHLYFYWYRQILGQKVEFLVSFYNNEISEKSEIFDDQFSVERPDGSNFTLKIRSTKLEDSAMYFCASSDPGVNNQPQHFGDGTRLSIL.

This chain uses TRBV5-1 with TRBJ2-1; 7 positions match TRBD2. There are 13 residues in the CDR3. The germline CDR1 and CDR2 sequences are SGHRS and YFSETQ. Losses at the gene ends were 4 bases for V and 7 bases for J; bases not matched to a gene: 5. CDR3 region: CASSPTSANEQFF. As DNA, the CDR3 is TGCGCCAGCAGCCCCACTAGCGCTAATGAGCAGTTCTTC. Full variable domain (outside the CDR3, taken from reference TRBV5-1 and TRBJ2-1): KAGVTQTPRYLIKTRGQQVTLSCSPISGHRSVSWYQQTPGQGLQFLFEYFSETQRNKGNFPGRFSGRQFSNSRSEMNVSTLELGDSALYLCASSPTSANEQFFGPGTRLTVL.